This is a list of T cell receptor beta chains from one sample in a study of cytomegalovirus exposure and HLA in healthy donors. The data were produced by immunoSEQ multiplex PCR, yet TCRdb's version contains in-frame clones alone and is incomplete. Of 150,000 or so clones detected, 65% to 75% appear once; the ten largest clones hold around 1.9%. The sequenced sample was PBMCs. These receptors all stem from a man aged 30 to 39 in good health and CMV-seronegative. The CDR3 runs from the conserved cysteine through the conserved F or W. D genes are given only for firm matches. Expanded clones get a size class; other rows say once, few or many, or leave the size out.

v_call	d_call	clone_size	j_call	cdr3_aa	cdr3_nt
TRBV5-4	TRBD2	few	TRBJ2-3	CASSLGRTSGTDTQYF	TGTGCCAGCAGCTTGGGTCGGACTAGCGGCACAGATACGCAGTATTTT
TRBV14	-	once	TRBJ2-7	CASSQGRPGYEQYF	TGTGCCAGCAGCCAGGGTCGACCAGGATACGAGCAGTACTTC
TRBV6-1	-	once	TRBJ1-1	CASSEGGQNTEAFF	TGTGCCAGCAGTGAAGGGGGCCAGAACACTGAAGCTTTCTTT
TRBV6-1	-	-	TRBJ2-1	CASSEFAGEQFF	TGTGCCAGCAGTGAATTTGCAGGTGAGCAGTTCTTC
TRBV2	-	-	TRBJ1-5	CASSQDKSNQPQHF	TGTGCCAGCAGCCAGGACAAGAGCAATCAGCCCCAGCATTTT
TRBV6-5	-	few	TRBJ2-3	CASSYRGGTSTDTQYF	TGTGCCAGCAGTTACAGGGGCGGAACTAGCACAGATACGCAGTATTTT
TRBV19	-	-	TRBJ1-5	CASSTFQQPQHF	TGTGCCAGTAGTACATTTCAGCAGCCCCAGCATTTT
TRBV30	-	-	TRBJ2-1	CAWRRGRINEQFF	TGTGCCTGGAGGAGGGGGAGAATCAATGAGCAGTTCTTC
TRBV5-4	-	-	TRBJ2-1	CASSLDGYNEQFF	TGTGCCAGCAGCTTGGACGGCTACAATGAGCAGTTCTTC
TRBV6-1	-	-	TRBJ1-1	CASSWGSLGSTEAFF	TGTGCCAGCAGTTGGGGGAGCCTCGGGAGCACTGAAGCTTTCTTT
TRBV5-6	TRBD2	-	TRBJ2-3	CASSLVAGLGTDTQYF	TGTGCCAGCAGCTTGGTAGCCGGACTAGGCACAGATACGCAGTATTTT
TRBV19	TRBD1	-	TRBJ2-7	CASSPMGDSYEQYF	TGTGCCAGTAGTCCAATGGGGGACAGCTACGAGCAGTACTTC
TRBV21-1	-	-	TRBJ1-1	CASRSQGGTEAFF	TGTGCCAGCAGGTCTCAGGGGGGCACTGAAGCTTTCTTT
TRBV7-6	TRBD1	-	TRBJ2-1	CASSYPGQGRNEQFF	TGTGCCAGCAGCTACCCGGGACAGGGAAGGAATGAGCAGTTCTTC
TRBV29-1	-	-	TRBJ1-1	CSVGGGFQGEAFF	TGCAGCGTTGGGGGAGGATTCCAGGGTGAAGCTTTCTTT
TRBV7-2	TRBD1	-	TRBJ2-7	CASSPRPGQGDEQYF	TGTGCCAGCAGCCCCAGACCGGGACAGGGGGACGAGCAGTACTTC
TRBV6-5	-	-	TRBJ2-7	CASTLGTKQYF	TGTGCCAGCACCCTCGGGACAAAGCAGTACTTC
TRBV6-1	-	-	TRBJ2-7	CASSVTQGYEQYF	TGTGCCAGCAGTGTCACACAGGGCTACGAGCAGTACTTC
TRBV6-1	-	-	TRBJ1-5	CASSEEGKREPQHF	TGTGCCAGCAGTGAAGAGGGGAAAAGAGAGCCCCAGCATTTT
TRBV19	-	once	TRBJ1-6	CASSIGEGWDSPLHF	TGTGCCAGTAGCATCGGGGAGGGTTGGGATTCACCCCTCCACTTT
TRBV6-5	-	-	TRBJ1-2	CASSYSAGGSYGYTF	TGTGCCAGCAGTTACTCGGCGGGGGGGAGCTATGGCTACACCTTC
TRBV28	TRBD1	-	TRBJ2-7	CASSLSGGGNEQYF	TGTGCCAGCAGTTTGTCAGGGGGCGGTAACGAGCAGTACTTC
TRBV6-4	-	few	TRBJ1-1	CASSEQLNTEAFF	TGTGCCAGCAGTGAACAGTTGAACACTGAAGCTTTCTTT
TRBV13	TRBD1	once	TRBJ1-3	CASSVSGQGPSGNTIYF	TGTGCCAGCAGCGTTTCAGGACAGGGACCCTCTGGAAACACCATATATTTT
TRBV4-2	-	-	TRBJ2-3	CASSLLSTDTQYF	TGTGCCAGCAGCCTCTTGAGCACAGATACGCAGTATTTT
TRBV29-1	TRBD2	few	TRBJ2-3	CSAEKRTSGGAGVDTQYF	TGCAGCGCCGAGAAGCGGACTAGCGGGGGGGCGGGGGTAGATACGCAGTATTTT
TRBV6-6	-	-	TRBJ2-1	CASTLLTMDGGNEQFF	TGTGCCAGCACCCTACTTACCATGGACGGGGGAAATGAGCAGTTCTTC
TRBV7-2	-	-	TRBJ1-3	CASSLSNAGNTIYF	TGTGCCAGCAGCTTATCCAACGCGGGAAACACCATATATTTT
TRBV9	-	few	TRBJ1-3	CASSVGTGFSGNTIYF	TGTGCCAGCAGCGTAGGAACAGGGTTCTCTGGAAACACCATATATTTT
TRBV5-6	-	-	TRBJ2-7	CASSLGGGAHEQYF	TGTGCCAGCAGCTTGGGTGGGGGGGCCCACGAGCAGTACTTC
TRBV19	TRBD1	-	TRBJ1-4	CASSTTGVEKLFF	TGTGCCAGTAGTACCACAGGGGTGGAAAAACTGTTTTTT
TRBV28	TRBD1	-	TRBJ2-7	CASWDRDYEQYF	TGTGCCAGCTGGGACAGGGACTACGAGCAGTACTTC
TRBV19	-	-	TRBJ2-3	CASSIGRASDTQYF	TGTGCCAGTAGTATAGGCAGGGCATCAGATACGCAGTATTTT
TRBV10-3	TRBD1	-	TRBJ1-5	CAISSIPGGGGGNQPQHF	TGTGCCATCAGTTCGATTCCAGGGGGCGGCGGCGGCAATCAGCCCCAGCATTTT
TRBV7-9	TRBD1	-	TRBJ2-5	CASSPELQGRETQYF	TGTGCCAGCAGCCCCGAACTACAGGGGAGAGAGACCCAGTACTTC
TRBV2	-	-	TRBJ2-1	CASSCHSLLPSYNEQFF	TGTGCCAGCAGTTGTCACAGTCTCCTGCCTTCCTACAATGAGCAGTTCTTC
TRBV2	TRBD1	-	TRBJ1-4	CASSDPGQEGEKLFF	TGTGCCAGCAGTGACCCGGGACAGGAGGGTGAAAAACTGTTTTTT
TRBV6-5	TRBD1	-	TRBJ2-7	CASSRQGEFEQYF	TGTGCCAGCAGTCGACAGGGTGAGTTCGAGCAGTACTTC
TRBV19	TRBD1	-	TRBJ1-5	CASSVDRANQPQHF	TGTGCCAGTAGTGTCGACAGGGCGAATCAGCCCCAGCATTTT
TRBV28	-	once	TRBJ1-5	CASSRFGAGTFYSNQPQHF	TGTGCCAGCAGTCGTTTTGGGGCCGGGACATTTTATAGCAATCAGCCCCAGCATTTT
TRBV18	TRBD1	-	TRBJ2-7	CASSSGTGFYEQYF	TGTGCCAGCTCATCAGGGACAGGGTTCTACGAGCAGTACTTC
TRBV4-1	TRBD2	few	TRBJ2-3	CASSPLAGTTDTQYF	TGCGCCAGCAGCCCCCTAGCGGGGACCACAGATACGCAGTATTTT